The TCR beta chain described here comes from a study of post-analysis software for immune sequencing data. Study context: Progressive-relapsing, secondary progressive and relapsing-remitting multiple sclerosis were among the disease courses included. General study points: In multiple sclerosis, normalized Chao1 diversity was significantly below that of controls. When the samples were clustered directly with F measure, those that had been prepared in the same batch showed strong co-clustering.

With regard to this clonotype: Its matching antigen is unknown.

Unique molecular identifiers tagged the TCR beta cDNA libraries. From the PCR reads, TCRdb called clonotypes with MiXCR, one entry per CDR3 protein. This table has about 460,000 distinct CDR3 sequences, nearly 45% appearing once. The sequenced material came from blood. This TCR derives from a girl aged 10 to 17 with multiple sclerosis.

The CDR3: CASSWTGANYGYTF. CDR3 DNA: TGTGCCAGCAGCTGGACAGGGGCTAACTATGGCTACACCTTC. The V gene is TRBV5-4, the J gene TRBJ1-2; 9 bases match TRBD1. Looked up from germline, CDR1 is SGHNT and CDR2 is YYREEE (reference sequence). The CDR3 is made up of 14 amino acids. J was trimmed by 0 bases and V by 3 bases; bases with no gene match: 0.